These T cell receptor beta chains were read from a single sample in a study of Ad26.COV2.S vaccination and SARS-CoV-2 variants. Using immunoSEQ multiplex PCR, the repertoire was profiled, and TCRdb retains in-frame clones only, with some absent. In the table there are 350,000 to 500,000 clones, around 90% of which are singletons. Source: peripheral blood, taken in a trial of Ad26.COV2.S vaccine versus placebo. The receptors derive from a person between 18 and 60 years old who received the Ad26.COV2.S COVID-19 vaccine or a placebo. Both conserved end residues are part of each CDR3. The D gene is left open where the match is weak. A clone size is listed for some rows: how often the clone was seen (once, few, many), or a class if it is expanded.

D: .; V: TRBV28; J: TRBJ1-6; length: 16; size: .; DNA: TGTGCCAGCAGTTTATGGGACACGACCAGTAATTCACCCCTCCACTTT; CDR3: CASSLWDTTSNSPLHF
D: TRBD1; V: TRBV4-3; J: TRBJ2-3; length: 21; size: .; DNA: TGCGCCAGCAGCCAAGATGGAGGGGGACAGGGAATACGGGGCCTGCGAGATACGCAGTATTTT; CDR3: CASSQDGGGQGIRGLRDTQYF
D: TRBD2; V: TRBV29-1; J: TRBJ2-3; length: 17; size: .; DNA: TGCAGCGTTGAAGATAGGGCTAGCGGGAGGTACACAGATACGCAGTATTTT; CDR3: CSVEDRASGRYTDTQYF
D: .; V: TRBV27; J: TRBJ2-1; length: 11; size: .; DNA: TGTGCCAGCAACGCCTACAATGAGCAGTTCTTC; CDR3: CASNAYNEQFF
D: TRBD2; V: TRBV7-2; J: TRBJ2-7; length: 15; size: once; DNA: TGTGCCAGCAGCCCAGCGGGGCTAGCGGGAGCCGAGCAGTACTTC; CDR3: CASSPAGLAGAEQYF
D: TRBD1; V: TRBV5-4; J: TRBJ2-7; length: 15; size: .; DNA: TGTGCCAGCAGCTATCCGGGACAGGCAGTGGGCGAGCAGTACTTC; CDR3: CASSYPGQAVGEQYF
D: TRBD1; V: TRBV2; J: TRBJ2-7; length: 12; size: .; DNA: TGTGCCAGCAACGACAGGGTGAACGAGCAGTACTTC; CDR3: CASNDRVNEQYF
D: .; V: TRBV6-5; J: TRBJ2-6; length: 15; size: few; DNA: TGTGCCAGCAGTTGGGGGGTCTCTGGGGCCAACGTCCTGACTTTC; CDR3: CASSWGVSGANVLTF
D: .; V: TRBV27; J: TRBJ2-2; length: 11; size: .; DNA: TGTGCCAGCAGTTTCCGCGGGGAGCTGTTTTTT; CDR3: CASSFRGELFF
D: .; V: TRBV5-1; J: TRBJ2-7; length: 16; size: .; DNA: TGCGCCAGCAGCTTGGGACCAGCAAACGGAAACTACGAGCAGTACTTC; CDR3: CASSLGPANGNYEQYF
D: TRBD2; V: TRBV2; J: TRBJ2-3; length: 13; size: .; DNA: TGTGCCAGCAGCGAGCGGGACCCAGATACGCAGTATTTT; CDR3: CASSERDPDTQYF
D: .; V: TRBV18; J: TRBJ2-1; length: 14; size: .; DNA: TGTGCCAGCTCACCCTCCGGCGAGGGCGGAAAGCAGTTCTTC; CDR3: CASSPSGEGGKQFF
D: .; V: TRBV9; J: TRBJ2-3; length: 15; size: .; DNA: TGTGCCAGCAGCGTAGGGGAGCGGGCGTCAGATACGCAGTATTTT; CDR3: CASSVGERASDTQYF
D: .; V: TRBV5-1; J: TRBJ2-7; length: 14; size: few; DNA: TGCGCCAGCAGCTTGGGCTCTAGCGACTACGAGCAGTACTTC; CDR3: CASSLGSSDYEQYF
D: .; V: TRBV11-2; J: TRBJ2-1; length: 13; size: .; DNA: TGTGCCAGCAGCTTAGTCAGGGCCACTGAGCAGTTCTTC; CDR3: CASSLVRATEQFF
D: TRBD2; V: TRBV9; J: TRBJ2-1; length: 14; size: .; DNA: TGTGCCAGCAGCGCCATCCCATTAGCGGGAGTGCAGTTCTTC; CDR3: CASSAIPLAGVQFF
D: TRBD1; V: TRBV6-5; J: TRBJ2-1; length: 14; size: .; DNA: TGTGCCACCGGCCGGGACAGGGCCTACAATGAGCAGTTCTTC; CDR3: CATGRDRAYNEQFF
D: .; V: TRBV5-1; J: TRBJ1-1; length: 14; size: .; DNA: TGCGCCAGCAGCTTGGGTGGCAGCCTCTCTGAAGCTTTCTTT; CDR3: CASSLGGSLSEAFF
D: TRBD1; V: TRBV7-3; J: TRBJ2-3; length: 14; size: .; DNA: TGTGCCAGTAGTCCCGGGACAGACACAGATACGCAGTATTTT; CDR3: CASSPGTDTDTQYF
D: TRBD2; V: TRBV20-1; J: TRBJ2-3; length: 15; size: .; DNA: TGCAGTGCTAGTCTGAGCCTAGCGGGACCAGATACGCAGTATTTT; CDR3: CSASLSLAGPDTQYF
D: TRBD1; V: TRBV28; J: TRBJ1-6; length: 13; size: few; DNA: TGTGCCAGCAGGACAGGGAATAATTCACCCCTCCACTTT; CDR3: CASRTGNNSPLHF
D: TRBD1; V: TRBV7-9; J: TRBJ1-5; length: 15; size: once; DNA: TGTGCCAGCAGTCCGACAGGGGGGCGCAATCAGCCCCAGCATTTT; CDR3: CASSPTGGRNQPQHF
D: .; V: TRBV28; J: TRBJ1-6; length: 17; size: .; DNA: TGTGCCAGCAGTTTACCTCCCGGGACGGCATATAATTCACCCCTCCACTTT; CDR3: CASSLPPGTAYNSPLHF
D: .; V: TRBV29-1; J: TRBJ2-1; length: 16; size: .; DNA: TGCAGCGTTGAAGATTTTATTGGGGCTATGGACAATGAGCAGTTCTTC; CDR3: CSVEDFIGAMDNEQFF
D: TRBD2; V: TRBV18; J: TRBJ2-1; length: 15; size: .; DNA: TGTGCCAGCTCACCACGGGGCTCTGGGAGGGATGAGCAGTTCTTC; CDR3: CASSPRGSGRDEQFF
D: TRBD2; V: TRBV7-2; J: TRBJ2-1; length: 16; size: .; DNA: TGTGCCAGCAGGTCGACTAGCGGGAGGCCCGGGAATGAGCAGTTCTTC; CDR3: CASRSTSGRPGNEQFF
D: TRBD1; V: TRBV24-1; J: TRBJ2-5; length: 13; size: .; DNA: TGTGCCACCAGTGATTTGACCCCGACAGGGTGGTACTTC; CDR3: CATSDLTPTGWYF
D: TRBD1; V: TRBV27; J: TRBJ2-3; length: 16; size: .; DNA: TGTGCCAGCAGCCTGACAGGGGTGGGGCCCACAGATACGCAGTATTTT; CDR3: CASSLTGVGPTDTQYF
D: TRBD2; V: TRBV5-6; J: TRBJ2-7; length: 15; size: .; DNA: TGTGCCAGCAGCCTGGGTAGCGGGAGGAGGTACGAGCAGTACTTC; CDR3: CASSLGSGRRYEQYF
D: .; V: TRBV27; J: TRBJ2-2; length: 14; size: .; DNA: TGTGCCAGCAGTTTATCGTACGACACCGGGGAGCTGTTTTTT; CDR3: CASSLSYDTGELFF
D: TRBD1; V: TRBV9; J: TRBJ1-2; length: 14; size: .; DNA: TGTGCCAGCACCGGGACAGGGGGAAACTATGGCTACACCTTC; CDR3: CASTGTGGNYGYTF
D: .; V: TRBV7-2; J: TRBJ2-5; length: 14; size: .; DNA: TGTGCCAGCAGCTTAGGTGGATTCCAAGAGACCCAGTACTTC; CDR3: CASSLGGFQETQYF
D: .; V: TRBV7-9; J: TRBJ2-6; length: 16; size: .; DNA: TGTGCCAGCAGCTTAGCGACGGGGTCTGGGGCCAACGTCCTGACTTTC; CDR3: CASSLATGSGANVLTF
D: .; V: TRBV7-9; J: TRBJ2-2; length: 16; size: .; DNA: TGTGCCAGCAGGCCCCCTACGGGCCCGGACACCGGGGAGCTGTTTTTT; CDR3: CASRPPTGPDTGELFF
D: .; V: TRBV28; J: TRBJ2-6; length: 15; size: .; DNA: TGTGCCAGCAGTTTATTGCGTGGTGGGGCCAACGTCCTGACTTTC; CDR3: CASSLLRGGANVLTF
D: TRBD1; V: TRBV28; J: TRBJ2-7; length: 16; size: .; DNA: TGTGCCAGCAGTGCCCGGGACAGGACAATCTCCTACGAGCAGTACTTC; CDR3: CASSARDRTISYEQYF
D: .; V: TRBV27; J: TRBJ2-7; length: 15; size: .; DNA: TGTGCCAGCAGTTTAAGAGTGGATCAGCGCGGCGAGCAGTACTTC; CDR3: CASSLRVDQRGEQYF
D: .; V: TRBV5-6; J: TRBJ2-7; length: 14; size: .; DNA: TGTGCCAGCAGCCAAACCGCACCCAGGGAAGGGGAGTACTTC; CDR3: CASSQTAPREGEYF
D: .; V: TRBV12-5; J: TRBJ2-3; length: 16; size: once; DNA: TGTGCTAGTGGTTTGGGAGTCGGACTGGCCACAGATACGCAGTATTTT; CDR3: CASGLGVGLATDTQYF
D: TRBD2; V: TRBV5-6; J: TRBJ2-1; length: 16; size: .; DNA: TGTGCCAGCAGCCCTAATGGGGGGAGGGCCTGGAATGAGCAGTTCTTC; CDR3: CASSPNGGRAWNEQFF
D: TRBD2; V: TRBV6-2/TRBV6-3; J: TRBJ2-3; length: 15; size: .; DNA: TGTGCCAGCAGTTGGGGACCGGGGGGGACAGATACGCAGTATTTT; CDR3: CASSWGPGGTDTQYF
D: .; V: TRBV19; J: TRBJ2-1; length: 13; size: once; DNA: TGTGCCAGTAGTATCATGTCGGGTTATGAGCAGTTCTTC; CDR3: CASSIMSGYEQFF
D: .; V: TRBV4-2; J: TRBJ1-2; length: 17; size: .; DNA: TGTGCCAGCAGCCAAGATACGGCAGCCGAAGCTAACTATGGCTACACCTTC; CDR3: CASSQDTAAEANYGYTF
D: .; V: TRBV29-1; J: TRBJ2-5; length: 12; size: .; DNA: TGCAGCGTTGACGTGACATCCGAGACCCAGTACTTC; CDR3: CSVDVTSETQYF
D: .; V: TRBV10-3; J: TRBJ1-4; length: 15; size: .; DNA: TGTGCCATCAGTGCCCGTTCGGGTGGGAATGAAAAACTGTTTTTT; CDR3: CAISARSGGNEKLFF
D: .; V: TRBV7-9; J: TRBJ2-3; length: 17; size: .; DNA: TGTGCCAGCAGCCCGACACCGTCCGGGCCAAAAGAGGATACGCAGTATTTT; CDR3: CASSPTPSGPKEDTQYF
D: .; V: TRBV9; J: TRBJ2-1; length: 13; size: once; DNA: TGTGCCAGCAGCGTTTCTGGGGGGAATGAGCAGTTCTTC; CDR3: CASSVSGGNEQFF
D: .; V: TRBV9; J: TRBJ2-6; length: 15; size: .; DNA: TGTGCCAGCAGCGTGTACCACTCTGGGGCCAACGTCCTGACTTTC; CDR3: CASSVYHSGANVLTF
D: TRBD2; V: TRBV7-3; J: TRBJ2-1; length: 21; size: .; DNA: TGTGCCAGCAGCTCTCCCAACGTAGCGGGAGACTTAAAGGGGCATAAGGATGAGCAGTTCTTC; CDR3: CASSSPNVAGDLKGHKDEQFF
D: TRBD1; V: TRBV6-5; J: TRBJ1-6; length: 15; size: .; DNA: TGTGCCAGCAGCCGTGGGACAGATTATAATTCACCCCTCCACTTT; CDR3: CASSRGTDYNSPLHF
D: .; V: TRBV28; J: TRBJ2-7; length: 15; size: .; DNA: TGTGCCAGCAGTTTGGGGCAGACACACTCCTACGAGCAGTACTTC; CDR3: CASSLGQTHSYEQYF
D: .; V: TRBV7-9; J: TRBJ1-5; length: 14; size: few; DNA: TGTGCCAGCAGCTTAGTAGGGGGTGATCAGCCCCAGCATTTT; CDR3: CASSLVGGDQPQHF
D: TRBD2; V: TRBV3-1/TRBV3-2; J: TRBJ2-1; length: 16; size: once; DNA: TGTGCCAGCAGCCAAGTCCTTAGCGGGAGGTCCGGCGAGCAGTTCTTC; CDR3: CASSQVLSGRSGEQFF
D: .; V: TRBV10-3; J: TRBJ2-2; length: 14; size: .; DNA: TGTGCCATCAGTGCTAGCTTAGGGACCGGGGAGCTGTTTTTT; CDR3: CAISASLGTGELFF
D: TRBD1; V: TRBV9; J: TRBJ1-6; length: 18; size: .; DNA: TGTGCCAGCAGCGTAGCTAGTGGGACAGGGGACTATAATTCACCCCTCCACTTT; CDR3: CASSVASGTGDYNSPLHF
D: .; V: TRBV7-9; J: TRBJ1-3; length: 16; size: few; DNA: TGTGCCAGCAGCTTACTATTGTCGGACTCTGGAAACACCATATATTTT; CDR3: CASSLLLSDSGNTIYF
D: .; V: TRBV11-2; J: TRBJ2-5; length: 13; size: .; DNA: TGTGCCAGCAGCTTCCAGGGGAGGGAGACCCAGTACTTC; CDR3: CASSFQGRETQYF